This is a list of T cell receptor beta chains from one sample in a study of blood T cell repertoires in COVID-19. The data were produced by immunoSEQ multiplex PCR, yet TCRdb's version contains in-frame clones alone and is incomplete. The table shows a few hundred thousand clones, with 75% to 90% occurring only once. Sequencing used PBMCs or T cells enriched from blood (not recorded which). Receptor source: a woman between 18 and 30 years old in a cohort exposed to, infected with or recovered from COVID-19 (not recorded which). The CDR3 runs from the conserved cysteine through the conserved F or W. The D gene is left open where the match is weak. Not all rows give a size; the values are once, few, many and, for expanded clones, a class.

v_gene,d_gene,abundance,j_gene,CDR3aa,CDR3nt
TRBV12-3/TRBV12-4,NA,NA,TRBJ1-4,CASSLAESEKLFF,TGTGCCAGCAGTTTAGCGGAGTCTGAAAAACTGTTTTTT
TRBV4-1,TRBD1,NA,TRBJ2-3,CASSPLGQGGADTQYF,TGCGCCAGCAGCCCTTTAGGACAGGGGGGAGCAGATACGCAGTATTTT
TRBV2,TRBD1,NA,TRBJ1-6,CASSGDRGGNSPLHF,TGTGCCAGCAGTGGAGACAGGGGCGGTAATTCACCCCTCCACTTT
TRBV11-2,TRBD1,few,TRBJ1-1,CASSPRQGTAFF,TGTGCCAGCAGCCCCCGACAGGGCACGGCTTTCTTT
TRBV11-2,TRBD2,NA,TRBJ2-3,CASSSRLAGVSDTQYF,TGTGCCAGCAGCTCCCGACTAGCGGGGGTCTCAGATACGCAGTATTTT
TRBV7-9,TRBD1,NA,TRBJ1-5,CASSLGQGFNQPQHF,TGTGCCAGCAGCTTGGGACAGGGCTTCAATCAGCCCCAGCATTTT
TRBV18,NA,NA,TRBJ2-5,CASSPPPRVETQYF,TGTGCCAGCTCACCACCCCCGCGGGTAGAGACCCAGTACTTC
TRBV7-9,TRBD2,NA,TRBJ2-1,CASSPPTSGSYNEQFF,TGTGCCAGCAGCCCCCCGACTAGCGGGAGCTACAATGAGCAGTTCTTC
TRBV4-1,TRBD1,NA,TRBJ2-7,CASSQDGRGQYEQYF,TGCGCCAGCAGCCAAGATGGCAGGGGACAGTACGAGCAGTACTTC
TRBV25-1,NA,NA,TRBJ1-2,CASSEGQNYGYTF,TGTGCCAGCAGTGAAGGACAGAACTATGGCTACACCTTC
TRBV9,TRBD1,NA,TRBJ1-6,CASSRNWDSPYNSPLHF,TGTGCCAGCAGCCGGAATTGGGACAGTCCTTATAATTCACCCCTCCACTTT
TRBV7-3,TRBD2,NA,TRBJ2-3,CASSRRGGRTDTQYF,TGTGCCAGCAGTCGCCGGGGGGGTCGGACAGATACGCAGTATTTT
TRBV12-3/TRBV12-4,NA,NA,TRBJ1-3,CASSFGGAPHF,TGTGCCAGCAGTTTTGGAGGGGCCCCGCATTTT
TRBV5-6,NA,NA,TRBJ2-6,CASRSASVSGANVLTF,TGTGCCAGCAGGTCCGCTTCGGTCTCTGGGGCCAACGTCCTGACTTTC
TRBV15,NA,NA,TRBJ2-2,CATSRDRGPPNTGELFF,TGTGCCACCAGCAGAGATCGGGGTCCGCCGAACACCGGGGAGCTGTTTTTT
TRBV11-3,TRBD2,NA,TRBJ2-7,CASSRTSAGYEQYF,TGTGCCAGCAGCCGTACTAGCGCGGGCTACGAGCAGTACTTC
TRBV3-1/TRBV3-2,NA,NA,TRBJ2-6,CASSQLPGANVLTF,TGTGCCAGCAGCCAACTACCGGGGGCCAACGTCCTGACTTTC
TRBV6-5,NA,NA,TRBJ1-3,CASSLTLVLGNTIYF,TGTGCCAGCAGCCTAACGCTAGTCTTAGGAAACACCATATATTTT
TRBV2,NA,NA,TRBJ1-5,CASATVLRGNQPQHF,TGTGCCAGCGCGACAGTCCTTCGTGGCAATCAGCCCCAGCATTTT
TRBV5-6,NA,NA,TRBJ1-5,CASSSQAGLRSNQPQHF,TGTGCCAGCAGCTCCCAAGCAGGGTTGAGAAGCAATCAGCCCCAGCATTTT
TRBV3-1/TRBV3-2,TRBD1,once,TRBJ1-1,CASSLGTDTEAFF,TGTGCCAGCAGCCTAGGGACAGACACTGAAGCTTTCTTT
TRBV11-3,TRBD1,NA,TRBJ2-5,CASSLNRGVGETQYF,TGTGCCAGCAGCTTAAACAGGGGGGTTGGAGAGACCCAGTACTTC
TRBV19,TRBD2,once,TRBJ2-3,CASSVLAGVQYF,TGTGCCAGTAGTGTACTAGCGGGGGTGCAGTATTTT
TRBV9,NA,NA,TRBJ1-5,CASSGEGQKTGQPQHF,TGTGCCAGCAGCGGGGAGGGACAAAAAACGGGTCAGCCCCAGCATTTT
TRBV5-1,TRBD1,NA,TRBJ1-2,CASEEGTGNYGYTF,TGCGCCAGCGAAGAAGGGACAGGGAACTATGGCTACACCTTC
TRBV6-5,TRBD2,NA,TRBJ2-1,CASSSMWGGVNEQFF,TGTGCCAGCAGTTCGATGTGGGGGGGGGTTAATGAGCAGTTCTTC
TRBV21-1,NA,NA,TRBJ2-7,CASSALLAGETYEQYF,TGTGCCAGCAGCGCCTTACTAGCGGGAGAAACCTACGAGCAGTACTTC
TRBV6-5,TRBD1,few,TRBJ1-1,CASSRTGGNTEAFF,TGTGCCAGCAGTAGGACAGGAGGGAACACTGAAGCTTTCTTT
TRBV7-6,NA,NA,TRBJ2-1,CASSPFEGEGNKQFF,TGTGCCAGCAGCCCCTTCGAGGGGGAGGGGAATAAGCAGTTCTTC
TRBV29-1,TRBD1,NA,TRBJ1-1,CSVRQGGLNTEAFF,TGCAGCGTACGACAGGGGGGCCTGAACACTGAAGCTTTCTTT
TRBV13,NA,NA,TRBJ2-5,CASSLDLQETQYF,TGTGCCAGCAGCTTAGACTTACAAGAGACCCAGTACTTC
TRBV6-5,TRBD1,once,TRBJ2-7,CASSLRQGYEQYF,TGTGCCAGCAGTTTACGACAGGGGTACGAGCAGTACTTC